A selection of T cell receptor beta chains follows, all from one sample in a study of monozygotic twins with inflammatory bowel disease. TCRdb processed the 5' RACE reads again and assigns one entry to each CDR3 protein, with no DNA. This sample's table has around 450,000 distinct CDR3 sequences. The specimen was blood. The source of these receptors is a human donor with ulcerative colitis or Crohn's disease, or a healthy co-twin of an affected twin (not recorded which). The CDR3 runs from the conserved cysteine through the conserved F or W.

>TRBV2|TRBJ1-5
CASSEGLGRPQHF
>TRBV7-6|TRBJ2-7
CASSSPGASGTYEQYF
>TRBV7-9|TRBJ2-3
CASSYDLGTNTDTQYF
>TRBV3-1|TRBJ2-1
CASSQVLAGYNEQFF
>TRBV5-1|TRBJ2-7
CASSLAPAGEPYEQYF
>TRBV10-3|TRBJ2-3
CAISEPGGLAGNTDTQYF
>TRBV30|TRBJ2-1
CAWGPGDEQFF
>TRBV6-2/TRBV6-3|TRBJ1-5
CASSPGPGGNQPQHF
>TRBV7-2|TRBJ2-7
CASSYEKGPGQGHEQYF
>TRBV5-1|TRBJ1-2
CASSPPGTGGYGYTF
>TRBV12-5|TRBJ2-1
CASGLNGRNEQFF
>TRBV5-1|TRBJ1-1
CASSLVPGMDTEAFF
>TRBV29-1|TRBJ2-3
CSVEQGDTQYF
>TRBV6-1|TRBJ2-5
CASCRLAGEVLRETQYF
>TRBV5-1|TRBJ2-3
CASSSLVRNPSFTDTQYF
>TRBV5-1|TRBJ2-7
CASSLEQGNHEQYF
>TRBV7-2|TRBJ2-1
CASRGQASSYNEQFF
>TRBV10-3|TRBJ1-1
CAISESGKGNTEAFF
>TRBV7-2|TRBJ2-7
CASSLTSGRSYEQYF
>TRBV5-1|TRBJ2-2
CASSLGDRNTGELFF
>TRBV20-1|TRBJ2-5
CSATGGQGVVQETQYF
>TRBV3-1|TRBJ1-3
CASSQALPGYTIYF
>TRBV11-2|TRBJ1-1
CASSLGVGRLEAFF
>TRBV27|TRBJ2-5
CASSLFSGQETQYF
>TRBV29-1|TRBJ1-4
CSAIQGAEEKLFF
>TRBV2|TRBJ1-1
CASSGQGEAFF
>TRBV25-1|TRBJ2-7
CASGRTSVYEQYF
>TRBV11-2|TRBJ1-2
CASSPAGAPHYGYTF
>TRBV4-3|TRBJ2-3
CASSQGSRDADTQYF
>TRBV3-1|TRBJ2-5
CASRGTGDGETQYF
>TRBV24-1|TRBJ1-5
CATSDSGTAAQHF
>TRBV13|TRBJ2-7
CASSRGGLADYEQYF
>TRBV20-1|TRBJ1-5
CSARSDGGNQPQHF
>TRBV9|TRBJ2-7
CASSVVGSAYEQYF
>TRBV20-1|TRBJ2-7
CSASGYQGAEQYF
>TRBV2|TRBJ2-3
CASGSTDTQYF
>TRBV9|TRBJ2-3
CASSVGQGIVDTQYF